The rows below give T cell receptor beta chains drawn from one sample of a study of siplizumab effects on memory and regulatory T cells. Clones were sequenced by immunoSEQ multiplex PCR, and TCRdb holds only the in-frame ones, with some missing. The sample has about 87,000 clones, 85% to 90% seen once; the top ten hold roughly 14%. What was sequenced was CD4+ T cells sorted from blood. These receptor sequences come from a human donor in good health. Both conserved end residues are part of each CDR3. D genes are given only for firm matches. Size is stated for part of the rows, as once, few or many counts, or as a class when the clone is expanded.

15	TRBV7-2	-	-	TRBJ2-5	TGTGCCAGCAGCTTAGGTTCGTACAGGGCGGAGACCCAGTACTTC	CASSLGSYRAETQYF
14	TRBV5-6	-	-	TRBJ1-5	TGTGCCAGCAGCTTGAACAGGCGGGGTCAGCCCCAGCATTTT	CASSLNRRGQPQHF
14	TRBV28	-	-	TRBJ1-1	TGTGCCAGCAGGATGGGACCAATGAACACTGAAGCTTTCTTT	CASRMGPMNTEAFF
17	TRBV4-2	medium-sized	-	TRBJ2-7	TGTGCCAGCAGCCAAGATCGCCGAGGGACCGAACCCTACGAGCAGTACTTC	CASSQDRRGTEPYEQYF
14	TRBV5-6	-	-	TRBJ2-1	TGTGCCAGCAGCCAAGGACAGCCCTACAATGAGCAGTTCTTC	CASSQGQPYNEQFF
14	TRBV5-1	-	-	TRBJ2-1	TGCGCCAGCAGCTGGACGGGACTTCCGGGTGAGCAGTTCTTC	CASSWTGLPGEQFF
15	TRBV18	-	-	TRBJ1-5	TGTGCCAGCTCACCAGTCGGGACGGTCAATCAGCCCCAGCATTTT	CASSPVGTVNQPQHF
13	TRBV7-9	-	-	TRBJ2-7	TGTGCCAGCAGCTTTAGTCCTTCCTACGAGCAGTACTTC	CASSFSPSYEQYF
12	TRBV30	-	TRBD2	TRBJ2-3	TGTGCCGGTAGCGGGAAGGCAGATACGCAGTATTTT	CAGSGKADTQYF
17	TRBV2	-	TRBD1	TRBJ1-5	TGTGCCAGCAGTCCTATTGCCCCGGGACAGGGGTCTCAGCCCCAGCATTTT	CASSPIAPGQGSQPQHF
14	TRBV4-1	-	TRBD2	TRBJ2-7	TGCGCCAGCAGCCATCCGGGGAGGGACCACGAGCAGTACTTC	CASSHPGRDHEQYF
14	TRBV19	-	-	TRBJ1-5	TGTGCCAGTAGTATTGCCAGTAGCAATCAGCCCCAGCATTTT	CASSIASSNQPQHF
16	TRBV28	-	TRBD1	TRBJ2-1	TGTGCCAGCAGTTTTACCGGGACAGGGGGCTTCAATGAGCAGTTCTTC	CASSFTGTGGFNEQFF
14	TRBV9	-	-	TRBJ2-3	TGTGCCAGCAGCGTAAGACTCAGCACAGATACGCAGTATTTT	CASSVRLSTDTQYF
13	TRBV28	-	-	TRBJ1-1	TGTGCCAGCATCCTCAGCGGGGACACTGAAGCTTTCTTT	CASILSGDTEAFF
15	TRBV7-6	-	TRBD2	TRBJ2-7	TGTGCCAGCAGCCCGACTAGCGGGATGCCTTACGAGCAGTACTTC	CASSPTSGMPYEQYF
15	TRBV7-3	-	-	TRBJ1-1	TGTGCCAGCAGCTTAGAAGCACACCTGAACACTGAAGCTTTCTTT	CASSLEAHLNTEAFF
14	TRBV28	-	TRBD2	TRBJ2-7	TGTGCCAGCAGGCTTAGCGGGAGCCCGGGCGAGCAGTACTTC	CASRLSGSPGEQYF
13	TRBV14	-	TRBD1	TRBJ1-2	TGTGCCAGCAGCCCTGACAGGGTTGCTGGCTACACCTTC	CASSPDRVAGYTF
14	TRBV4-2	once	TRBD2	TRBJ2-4	TGTGCCAGCAGCCAAGTGGGAGGGCGCGGCATTCAGTACTTC	CASSQVGGRGIQYF
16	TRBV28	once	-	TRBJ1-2	TGTGCCAGCAGTTTCATAATGGGGACCGGCGGCTATGGCTACACCTTC	CASSFIMGTGGYGYTF
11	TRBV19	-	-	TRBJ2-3	TGTGCCAGTAGTGGCAGGGATACGCAGTATTTT	CASSGRDTQYF
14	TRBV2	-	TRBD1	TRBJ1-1	TGTGCCAGCAGTGGGGACAGACAGAACACTGAAGCTTTCTTT	CASSGDRQNTEAFF
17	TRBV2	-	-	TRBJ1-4	TGTGCCAGCAGTGAAGCGCTCCCACAGGCAACTAATGAAAAACTGTTTTTT	CASSEALPQATNEKLFF
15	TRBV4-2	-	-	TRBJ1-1	TGTGCCAGCAGCCAATTATTAGCCAGGGACCTTGAAGCTTTCTTT	CASSQLLARDLEAFF
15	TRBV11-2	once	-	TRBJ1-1	TGTGCCAGCAGTCACGAGTGGGGAGTCCGTAGGGAAGCTTTCTTT	CASSHEWGVRREAFF
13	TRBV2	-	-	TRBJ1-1	TGTGCCAGCATCCGGGAGGGGAGGACTGAAGCTTTCTTT	CASIREGRTEAFF
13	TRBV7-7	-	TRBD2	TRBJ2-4	TGTGCTATTCGGGGGGTTGCCAAAAACATTCAGTACTTC	CAIRGVAKNIQYF
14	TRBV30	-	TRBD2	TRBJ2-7	TGTGCCTGGAGTGTCCAAGCGGGGACCTACGAGCAGTACTTC	CAWSVQAGTYEQYF
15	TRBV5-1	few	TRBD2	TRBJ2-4	TGCGCCAGCAGCTTCTCAGCGGGAGTACTTGACATTCAGTACTTC	CASSFSAGVLDIQYF
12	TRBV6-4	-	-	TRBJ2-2	TGTGCCAAAGGACGGGACACCGGGGAGCTGTTTTTT	CAKGRDTGELFF
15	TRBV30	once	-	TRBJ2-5	TGTGCCTGGAGCCGATCGGAGGGGGCGGTAGGGACCCAGTACTTC	CAWSRSEGAVGTQYF
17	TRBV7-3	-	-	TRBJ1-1	TGTGCCAGCAGCGCCCTCCCCCCAGGGTCTATGAACACTGAAGCTTTCTTT	CASSALPPGSMNTEAFF
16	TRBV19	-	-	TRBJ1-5	TGTGCCAGTAGTATGATCGTAGGTGTTAGCAATCAGCCCCAGCATTTT	CASSMIVGVSNQPQHF
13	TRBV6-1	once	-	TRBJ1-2	TGTGCCAGCAGTGAGGGCACAAGATATGGCTACACCTTC	CASSEGTRYGYTF
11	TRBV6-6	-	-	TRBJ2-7	TGTGCCAGCAGTTCCCGGTACGAGCAGTACTTC	CASSSRYEQYF
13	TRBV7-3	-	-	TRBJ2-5	TGTGCCAGCAGCTTAGTTTATGGGGAGACCCAGTACTTC	CASSLVYGETQYF
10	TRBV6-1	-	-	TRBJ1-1	TGTGCAATAGGACGGGTTGAAGCTTTCTTT	CAIGRVEAFF
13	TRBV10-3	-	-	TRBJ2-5	TGTGCCATCAGGAGGGATATCCGGGAGACCCAGTACTTC	CAIRRDIRETQYF
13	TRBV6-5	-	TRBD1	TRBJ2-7	TGTGCCAGCAGTTACCTGGACAGGGACGAGCAGTACTTC	CASSYLDRDEQYF
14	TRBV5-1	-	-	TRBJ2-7	TGCGCCAGCAGCTTGGATGCAGCGGGCTACGAGCAGTACTTC	CASSLDAAGYEQYF
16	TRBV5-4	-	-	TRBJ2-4	TGTGCCAGCAGCTTTGGCCCAGGGAGTGGGGAAAACATTCAGTACTTC	CASSFGPGSGENIQYF
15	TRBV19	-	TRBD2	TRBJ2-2	TGTGCCAGTAGCCCCATAGCGGGAGTTTCCGGGGAGCTGTTTTTT	CASSPIAGVSGELFF
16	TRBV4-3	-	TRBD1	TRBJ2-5	TGCGCCAGCAGCCAAGTTGGGACAGTAGGCCAAGAGACCCAGTACTTC	CASSQVGTVGQETQYF
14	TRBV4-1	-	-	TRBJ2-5	TGCGCCAGCAGCCAAGTTCAGTCCCGAGAGACCCAGTACTTC	CASSQVQSRETQYF
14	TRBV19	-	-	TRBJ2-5	TGTGCCAGTAGTACAAGGGACATTCAAGAGACCCAGTACTTC	CASSTRDIQETQYF
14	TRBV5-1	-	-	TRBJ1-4	TGCGCCAGCAGCTTGTTGGGGACCGGTGAAAAACTGTTTTTT	CASSLLGTGEKLFF
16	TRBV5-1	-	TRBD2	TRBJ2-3	TGCGCCAGCAGCTTGGGAGCGGGAGGAGGAGCAGATACGCAGTATTTT	CASSLGAGGGADTQYF
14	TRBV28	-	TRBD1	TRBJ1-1	TGTGCCAGCAGTCCAGGACAGGGGAGAGGTGAAGCTTTCTTT	CASSPGQGRGEAFF
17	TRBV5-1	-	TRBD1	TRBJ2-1	TGCGCCAGCAGCGCCCTATTGACAGGGGGCCACCACAATGAGCAGTTCTTC	CASSALLTGGHHNEQFF